This TCR beta chain emerged from a study of OX40 agonist ivuxolimab in advanced cancers. Study context: Ivuxolimab, which is an agonistic anti-OX40 (CD134) antibody, was administered to the patients. Three patients, one with hepatocellular carcinoma and two with cutaneous melanoma, responded partially. Study-level findings and limits: Some nonresponders also had low normalized T-cell clonal expansion.

The CDR3 spans 13 residues. V shed 3 bases, J shed 9 bases, and the junction held 5 bases outside the gene matches. The V gene's germline CDR1 is GTSNPN and CDR2 SVGIG (reference sequence). The sample holds one count of this clone. The antigen is unknown. Baseline was the first blood sampling point, followed by cycle 4 day 1 and cycle 7 day 1. Clones were sequenced by immunoSEQ multiplex PCR, and TCRdb holds only the in-frame ones, with some missing. This table holds roughly 80,000 clones, 86% found once. The sequenced sample was CD4+ or CD8+ T cells sorted from blood, obtained in a trial of the OX40 agonist ivuxolimab. The source of this sequence is an adult with an advanced solid tumor such as melanoma, head and neck, liver or kidney cancer. V is TRBV30 and J is TRBJ1-6, with 7 nucleotides matching TRBD1. This CDR3 is CAWRTGLRSPLHF. The CDR3 DNA is TGTGCCTGGAGGACAGGGTTACGTTCACCCCTCCACTTT.